This T cell receptor (beta chain) is from a study of T cells in Graves' hyperthyroidism and ophthalmopathy. Amplified regions were TCR beta CDR3 sequences from RNA transcripts. The TCR CDR3 first-round RT-PCR relied on the HTBI primer set. From the multiplex PCR reads, TCRdb called clonotypes with MiXCR, one entry per CDR3 protein. The table lists almost 250,000 distinct CDR3 sequences, about 24% of them singletons. Ophthalmopathy patients showed a Clinical Activity Score of at least 3, NOSPECS grade of at least 4 and duration under 3 months. Diagnostic decisions used clinical symptoms, serum thyroxine and TRAb, thyroid ultrasound and orbital computed tomography. The source of the PBMCs was over 8.5 ml of fresh peripheral blood. This clonotype was detected ten times or more. CDR3 size: 15 residues. CDR1 and CDR2 from the germline V gene are SGHVS and FQNEAQ. Trimming shortened V by 4 bases and J by 1 base, and 14 bases separated the two germline ends.

The material sequenced was blood. This rearrangement joins TRBV7-8 to TRBJ2-7; tentatively, D is TRBD1 (6 bases). This clonotype was sampled from a woman aged 40-49 years with Graves' ophthalmopathy. In DNA, the CDR3 is TGTGCCAGCAGCTCCGGGACATCGGATTCCTACGAGCAGTACTTC. Translation gives CASSSGTSDSYEQYF.